A single sample is the source of the 20 T cell receptor beta chains below, sequenced in a study of graft-versus-host responses after intestinal transplantation. The data were produced by immunoSEQ multiplex PCR, yet TCRdb's version contains in-frame clones alone and is incomplete. The table includes 110,000 to 150,000 clones, around nine tenths detected once. Their specific antigens are unknown. The sequenced sample was unstimulated CD4+ T cells sorted from spleen or lymph node cells, obtained before intestinal transplant. The receptors originated from a human donor who received an intestinal transplant.

This clone occurred once. The chain recombines TRBV11-3 with TRBJ2-7; 12 bases align to TRBD2. This CDR3 contains 15 residues. Germline V gene lookup returns CDR1 SGHNT and CDR2 YENEEA. After removal of 2 bases from V and 3 bases from J, the junction contained 2 bases not matched to a gene. CDR3 nucleotides: TGTGCCAGCAGCTTAATGACTAGCGGGAGCTACGAGCAGTACTTC. Residues: CASSLMTSGSYEQYF.

The J gene is TRBJ1-2, the V gene TRBV30, with no clear D. The CDR3 is 11 amino acids. Germline-derived CDR1 and CDR2 are GTSNPN and SVGIG (reference sequence). Trimming pared 4 bases from V and 5 bases from J, leaving 8 bases between. The CDR3 loop reads CAWTLEYGYTF. DNA of the CDR3: TGTGCCTGGACCCTTGAATATGGCTACACCTTC.

The V call is TRBV2, the J call TRBJ2-3; a possible D gene is TRBD2 (6 bases). Germline V CDR1 and CDR2: SNHLY, FYNNEI. V lost 7 bases and J 0 bases, leaving 17 bases between the germline ends. The CDR3 is 16 residues long. The CDR3 region is CASTRLYAGSTDTQYF. CDR3 coding DNA: TGTGCCAGCACGCGGTTGTACGCGGGAAGCACAGATACGCAGTATTTT. Based on the CDR3 plus reference TRBV2 and TRBJ2-3, the full variable domain is EPEVTQTPSHQVTQMGQEVILRCVPISNHLYFYWYRQILGQKVEFLVSFYNNEISEKSEIFDDQFSVERPDGSNFTLKIRSTKLEDSAMYFCASTRLYAGSTDTQYFGPGTRLTVL.

This sequence joins TRBV28 and TRBJ1-4; possibly TRBD1 for D (6 bases). There are 15 residues in the CDR3. Trimming pared 5 bases from V and 7 bases from J, leaving 17 bases between. Germline assignment: CDR1 MDHEN and CDR2 SYDVKM. CDR3 sequence reads: CASSLPGDLGEKLFF. CDR3 DNA sequence: TGTGCCAGCAGTCTACCAGGGGACTTGGGTGAAAAACTGTTTTTT.

The genes are TRBV5-4 and TRBJ1-2; D gene uncertain. This CDR3 spans 15 amino acids. The germline CDR1 and CDR2 sequences are SGHNT and YYREEE (reference sequence). Trimming removed 0 bases at V and 5 bases at J, with 14 bases between. CDR3 protein: CASSLEARINYGYTF. The CDR3 nucleotides read TGTGCCAGCAGCTTGGAGGCCAGGATAAATTATGGCTACACCTTC.

This chain joins TRBV4-3 and TRBJ1-2; no clear D. Germline V gives CDR1 LGHNA, CDR2 YSLEER. This CDR3 comprises 15 residues. Trimming left V 3 bases short and J 0 bases short, with 11 bases between. CDR3 region: CASSHADGPNYGYTF. For the CDR3, the DNA is TGCGCCAGCAGCCATGCGGACGGACCTAACTATGGCTACACCTTC.

The CDR3 bases are TGTGCCAGCAGTTCTGTGAACGGGGAACAGCCCCAGCATTTT. Protein product: CASSSVNGEQPQHF. This sequence joins TRBV28 and TRBJ1-5, with no clear D. Deletions cut 4 bases from V and 7 bases from J, with 14 bases between. The CDR3 extends over 14 amino acids. Germline loops: CDR1 MDHEN, CDR2 SYDVKM.

As for this clone: At the DNA level, this CDR3 is encoded by other sequences in the same sample as well. This sequence joins TRBV19 and TRBJ2-7; tentatively, D is TRBD2 (6 bases). CDR1 and CDR2 (germline): LNHDA, SQIVND (reference sequence). The CDR3 has 13 amino acids. The ends were cut back, 4 bases at V and 1 base at J, with 8 bases in the middle. DNA of the CDR3: TGTGCCAGTAGTAGCGGGGAATCCTACGAGCAGTACTTC. It is translated as CASSSGESYEQYF.

The chain employs TRBV7-8 and TRBJ1-5; 9 bases match TRBD1. V shed 5 bases and J 6 bases; nucleotides not matched to a gene: 8. This CDR3 is built from 15 residues. Germline lookup yields CDR1 SGHVS and CDR2 FQNEAQ. The CDR3 DNA sequence: TGTGCCAGCAGCGCAGGACAGGGGAGAAGTCAGCCCCAGCATTTT. Translated, it gives CASSAGQGRSQPQHF.

This clone was counted a single time. The rearrangement joins TRBV5-1 to TRBJ2-1, with no clear D. The CDR3 extends over 11 amino acids. The V gene's germline CDR1 is SGHRS and CDR2 YFSETQ. V was shortened by 1 base and J by 8 bases, with 4 bases between the two germline ends. DNA of the CDR3: TGCGCCAGCAGCTTGTACCATGAGCAGTTCTTC. Translating it yields CASSLYHEQFF.

The rearrangement links TRBV4-3 to TRBJ2-1; unclear D gene. Germline V lookup: CDR1 LGHNA, CDR2 YSLEER. The V gene lost 3 bases and the J gene lost 8 bases, with 14 bases spanning the gap. The CDR3 sequence is 14 residues long. In nucleotides, the CDR3 is TGCGCCAGCAGCCACCCCGAGTCCTCGGATGAGCAGTTCTTC. Translation gives CASSHPESSDEQFF.

This chain joins TRBV2 and TRBJ2-1; 9 nucleotides align to TRBD2. V dropped 8 bases and J dropped 6; count of bases not matched to a gene: 8. Per germline, CDR1 SNHLY and CDR2 FYNNEI. The CDR3 length is 14 residues. Here the CDR3 reads CASLATAGGNEQFF. In nucleotides, the CDR3 is TGTGCCAGCCTAGCTACAGCGGGAGGCAATGAGCAGTTCTTC.

This clone came up once. V gene TRBV28 combines with J gene TRBJ2-5; TRBD1 aligns across 8 bases. TRBJ2-7 explains the end of the DNA better; the J call may be wrong. The germline V gene has CDR1 MDHEN and CDR2 SYDVKM. The CDR3 runs to 12 residues. Here the CDR3 DNA reads TGTGCCAGCAGCCCGGACAGGGACGAGCAGTACTTC. Its protein product is CASSPDRDEQYF.

The chain links TRBV19 to TRBJ2-1; 7 bases are a match to TRBD2. The CDR3 length is 16 residues. After removal of 6 bases from V and 3 bases from J, the junction contained 11 bases not matched to a gene. Germline V lookup: CDR1 LNHDA, CDR2 SQIVND (reference sequence). CDR3 bases: TGTGCCAGTAGGGGCTGGAAGCGGGGAAACTACAATGAGCAGTTCTTC. It is translated as CASRGWKRGNYNEQFF.

With respect to this clone: The same CDR3 also results from other DNA sequences found in this sample. The chain links TRBV10-1 to TRBJ2-7; possible D gene TRBD2, 6 bases. The V gene lost 7 bases and the J gene lost 4 bases, with 8 bases spanning the gap. This CDR3 region has 11 residues. Germline lookup yields CDR1 WNHNN and CDR2 SYGVQD (reference sequence). The CDR3 DNA reads as TGCGCCAGCACCGGGAGTTACGAGCAGTACTTC. Protein product: CASTGSYEQYF.

The chain recombines TRBV6-6 with TRBJ2-3; D not certain. Trimming cost V 0 bases and J 2 bases, with 12 bases left between them. CDR3 length: 16 amino acids. From germline, CDR1 is MNHNY and CDR2 SVGAGI (reference sequence). The CDR3 DNA reads as TGTGCCAGCAGTTACTCCGGACCGAGGAACACAGATACGCAGTATTTT. Protein sequence: CASSYSGPRNTDTQYF.

V is TRBV5-1 and J is TRBJ1-1, with D unresolved. The CDR3 totals 14 residues. Trimming pared 4 bases from V and 0 bases from J, leaving 10 bases between. Germline V gene data show CDR1 as SGHRS and CDR2 as YFSETQ. CDR3 loop: CASSGLEVNTEAFF. CDR3 in DNA: TGCGCCAGCAGCGGCCTCGAGGTGAACACTGAAGCTTTCTTT.

The chain links TRBV5-6 to TRBJ2-1, with D hard to call. The CDR3 length is 16 residues. Per germline, CDR1 SGHDT and CDR2 YYEEEE. V was shortened by 4 bases and J by 3 bases, with 17 bases between the two germline ends. CDR3 amino acids: CASSPETGGVYNEQFF. CDR3 sequence (DNA): TGTGCCAGCAGCCCGGAGACTGGTGGCGTCTACAATGAGCAGTTCTTC.

This chain uses TRBV15 with TRBJ2-5; no firm D call. TRBJ2-7 matches the DNA end more closely, so the J call is doubtful. CDR1 and CDR2 (germline): LNHNV, YYDKDF (reference sequence). The CDR3 is 14 residues long. This CDR3 is CATSRDSAGYEQYF. The DNA of the CDR3 is TGTGCCACCAGCAGAGATTCGGCAGGCTACGAGCAGTACTTC.

V is TRBV7-2 and J is TRBJ1-4; D is possibly TRBD1 (5 bases). Germline V gene lookup returns CDR1 SGHTA and CDR2 FQGNSA. V lost 5 bases, J lost 0 bases, and 10 bases lay in between. This CDR3 comprises 15 residues. The CDR3 sequence is CASSLQGATNEKLFF. The CDR3 bases are TGTGCCAGCAGCCTGCAGGGAGCAACTAATGAAAAACTGTTTTTT.